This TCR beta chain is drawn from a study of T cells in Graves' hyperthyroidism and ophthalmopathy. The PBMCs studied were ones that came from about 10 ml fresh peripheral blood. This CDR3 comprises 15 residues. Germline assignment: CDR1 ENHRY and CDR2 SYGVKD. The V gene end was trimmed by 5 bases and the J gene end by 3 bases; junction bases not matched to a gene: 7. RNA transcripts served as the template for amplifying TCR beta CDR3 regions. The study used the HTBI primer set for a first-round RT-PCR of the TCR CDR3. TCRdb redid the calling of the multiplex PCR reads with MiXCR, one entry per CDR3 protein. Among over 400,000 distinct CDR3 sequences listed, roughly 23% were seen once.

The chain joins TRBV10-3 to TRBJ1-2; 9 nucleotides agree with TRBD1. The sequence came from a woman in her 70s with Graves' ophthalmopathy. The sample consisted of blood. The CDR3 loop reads CAISHSDRGYYGYTF. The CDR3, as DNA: TGTGCCATCAGTCACTCGGACAGGGGATACTATGGCTACACCTTC.